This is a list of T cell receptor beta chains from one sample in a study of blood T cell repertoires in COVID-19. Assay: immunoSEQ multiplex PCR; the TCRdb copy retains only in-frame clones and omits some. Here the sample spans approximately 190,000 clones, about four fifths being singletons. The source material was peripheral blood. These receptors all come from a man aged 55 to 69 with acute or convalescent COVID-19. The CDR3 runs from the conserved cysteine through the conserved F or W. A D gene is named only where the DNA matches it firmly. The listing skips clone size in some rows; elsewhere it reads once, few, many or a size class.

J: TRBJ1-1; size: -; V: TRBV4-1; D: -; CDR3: CASSQTGFPGETEAFF; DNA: TGCGCCAGCAGCCAGACAGGTTTCCCGGGTGAGACTGAAGCTTTCTTT
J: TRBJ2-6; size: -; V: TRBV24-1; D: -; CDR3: CATSDLRNGESGANVLTF; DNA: TGTGCCACCAGTGATTTGCGTAACGGGGAGTCTGGGGCCAACGTCCTGACTTTC
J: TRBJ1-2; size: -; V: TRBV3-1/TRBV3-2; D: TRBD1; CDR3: CASSQEFAPGQDYGYTF; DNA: TGTGCCAGCAGCCAAGAGTTCGCCCCGGGACAGGACTATGGCTACACCTTC
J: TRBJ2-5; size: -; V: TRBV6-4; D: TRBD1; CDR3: CASSPATGGVETQYF; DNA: TGTGCCAGCAGCCCTGCGACAGGGGGCGTGGAGACCCAGTACTTC
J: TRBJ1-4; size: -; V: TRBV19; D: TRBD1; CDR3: CASSRRSGGGEVKLFF; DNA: TGTGCCAGTAGTAGACGATCAGGGGGCGGGGAAGTCAAACTGTTTTTT
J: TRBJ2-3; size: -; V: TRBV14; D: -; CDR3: CASSQVRPEGRPDTQYF; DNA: TGTGCCAGCAGCCAAGTTCGCCCGGAGGGCCGGCCAGATACGCAGTATTTT
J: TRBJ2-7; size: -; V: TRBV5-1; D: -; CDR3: CASSLERAYEQYF; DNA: TGCGCCAGCAGCTTGGAGAGAGCCTACGAGCAGTACTTC
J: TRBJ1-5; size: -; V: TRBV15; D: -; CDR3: CATSRGQDSNQPQHF; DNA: TGTGCCACCAGCAGAGGACAGGACTCCAATCAGCCCCAGCATTTT
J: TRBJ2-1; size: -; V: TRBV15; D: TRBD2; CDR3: CATSRADGFLAGGFYNEQFF; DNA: TGTGCCACCAGCAGAGCGGACGGATTCCTAGCGGGAGGGTTCTACAATGAGCAGTTCTTC
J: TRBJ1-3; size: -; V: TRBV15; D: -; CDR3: CATSRAEVGTIYF; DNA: TGTGCCACCAGCAGAGCGGAGGTCGGCACCATATATTTT
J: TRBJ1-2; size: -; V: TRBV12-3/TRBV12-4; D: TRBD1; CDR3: CASSTGQLNGYTF; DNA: TGTGCCAGCAGTACGGGACAGTTGAATGGCTACACCTTC
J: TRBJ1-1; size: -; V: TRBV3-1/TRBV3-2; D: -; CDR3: CASRNRPNTEAFF; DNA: TGTGCCAGCAGGAACAGGCCGAACACTGAAGCTTTCTTT
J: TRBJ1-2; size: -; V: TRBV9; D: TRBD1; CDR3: CASTESQGAAEGYTF; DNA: TGTGCCAGCACCGAGTCACAGGGGGCGGCAGAGGGCTACACCTTC
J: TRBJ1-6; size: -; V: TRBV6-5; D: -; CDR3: CASRSNGLGYSPLHF; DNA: TGTGCCAGCAGGTCAAATGGACTGGGTTATTCACCCCTCCACTTT
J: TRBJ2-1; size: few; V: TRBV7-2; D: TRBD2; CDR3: CASSLKTSGGQEQFF; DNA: TGTGCCAGCAGCTTAAAGACTAGCGGGGGCCAGGAGCAGTTCTTC
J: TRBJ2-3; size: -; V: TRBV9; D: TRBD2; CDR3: CASGTSGSTDTQYF; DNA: TGTGCCAGCGGGACTAGCGGAAGCACAGATACGCAGTATTTT
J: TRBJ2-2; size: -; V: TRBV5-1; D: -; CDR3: CASSLEGRNTGELFF; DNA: TGCGCCAGCAGCTTGGAGGGGCGGAACACCGGGGAGCTGTTTTTT
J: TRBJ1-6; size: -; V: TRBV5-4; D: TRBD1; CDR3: CASSVGQGATYSPLHF; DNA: TGTGCCAGCAGCGTGGGACAGGGGGCCACCTATTCACCCCTCCACTTT
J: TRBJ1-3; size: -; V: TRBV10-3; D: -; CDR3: CAISELPGWRQGNTIYF; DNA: TGTGCCATCAGTGAGCTTCCAGGCTGGAGACAGGGAAACACCATATATTTT
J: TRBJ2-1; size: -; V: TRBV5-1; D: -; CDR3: CASSSAGQQFF; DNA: TGCGCCAGCAGCTCCGCTGGGCAGCAGTTCTTC
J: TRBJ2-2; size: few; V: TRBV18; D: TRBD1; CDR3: CASSPTGGRNTGELFF; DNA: TGTGCCAGCTCCCCAACAGGGGGCCGAAACACCGGGGAGCTGTTTTTT
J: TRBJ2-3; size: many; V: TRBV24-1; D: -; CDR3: CATSDVTTDITDTQYF; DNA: TGTGCCACCAGTGATGTGACTACTGACATCACAGATACGCAGTATTTT
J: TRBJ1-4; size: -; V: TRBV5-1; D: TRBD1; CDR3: CASSLARQGQEKLFF; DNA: TGCGCCAGCAGCTTGGCCCGGCAGGGACAGGAAAAACTGTTTTTT
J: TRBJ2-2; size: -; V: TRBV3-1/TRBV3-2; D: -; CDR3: CASSQIQGLAGELFF; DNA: TGTGCCAGCAGCCAGATACAGGGTCTGGCCGGGGAGCTGTTTTTT
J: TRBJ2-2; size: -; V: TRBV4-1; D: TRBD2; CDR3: CASSPGGLAMIGELFF; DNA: TGCGCCAGCAGCCCTGGAGGACTAGCTATGATCGGGGAGCTGTTTTTT
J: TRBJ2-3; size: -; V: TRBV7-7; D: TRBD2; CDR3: CASSFGGRATDTQYF; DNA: TGTGCCAGCAGCTTCGGCGGGAGGGCCACAGATACGCAGTATTTT
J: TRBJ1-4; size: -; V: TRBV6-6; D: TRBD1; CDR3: CASEPRDRGHEKLFF; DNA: TGTGCCAGCGAGCCACGGGACAGGGGGCATGAAAAACTGTTTTTT
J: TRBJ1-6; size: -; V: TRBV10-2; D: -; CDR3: CASSRGDSPLHF; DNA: TGCGCCAGCTCTCGGGGGGATTCACCCCTCCACTTT
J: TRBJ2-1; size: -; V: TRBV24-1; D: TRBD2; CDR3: CATSLTSGRGDNEQFF; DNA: TGTGCCACCAGTTTAACTAGCGGGAGGGGTGACAATGAGCAGTTCTTC
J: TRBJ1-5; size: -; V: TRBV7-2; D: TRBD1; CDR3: CASATNRGLNQPQHF; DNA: TGTGCCAGCGCTACAAACAGGGGGCTTAATCAGCCCCAGCATTTT
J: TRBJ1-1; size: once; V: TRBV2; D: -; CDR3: CASSGPNGNTEAFF; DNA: TGTGCCAGCAGTGGCCCCAACGGGAACACTGAAGCTTTCTTT
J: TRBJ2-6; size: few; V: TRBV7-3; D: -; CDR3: CASSASSGANVLTF; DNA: TGTGCCAGCAGCGCCAGCTCTGGGGCCAACGTCCTGACTTTC
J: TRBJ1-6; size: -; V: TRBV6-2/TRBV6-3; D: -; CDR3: CASSYRTAWGNSPLHF; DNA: TGTGCCAGCAGTTACAGGACAGCCTGGGGTAATTCACCCCTCCACTTT
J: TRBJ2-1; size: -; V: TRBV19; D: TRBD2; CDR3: CASSISLAGVFEQFF; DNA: TGTGCCAGTAGTATCAGTCTAGCGGGAGTATTTGAGCAGTTCTTC
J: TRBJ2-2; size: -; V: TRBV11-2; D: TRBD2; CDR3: CASSSRLAGAAGELFF; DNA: TGTGCCAGCAGCTCAAGACTAGCGGGGGCTGCCGGGGAGCTGTTTTTT
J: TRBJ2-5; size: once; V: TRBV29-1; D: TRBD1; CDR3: CSVGGTGTQTQYF; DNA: TGCAGCGTTGGGGGGACAGGGACCCAGACCCAGTACTTC